This TCR beta chain was sequenced in a study of T cell responses to AZD1222 COVID-19 vaccine. Points on this clone: Its antigen remains unknown.

Data came from immunoSEQ multiplex PCR; TCRdb stores just in-frame clones and leaves some out. The data show over 130,000 clones, under 95% seen once. Germline V gene data show CDR1 as SGHTA and CDR2 as FQGNSA. The ends were cut back, 3 bases at V and 1 base at J, with 9 bases in the middle. The CDR3 runs 14 residues. Findings and caveats of the study: It was only after the peak T cell response that any repertoires were sampled. Receipt of two AZD1222 doses was followed by a rise in Spike-specific TCR breadth and depth.

The TCR sequence derives from an adult who received the AZD1222 COVID-19 vaccine. The chain combines TRBV7-2 with TRBJ1-1; D is unresolved. This material consisted of peripheral blood, taken 28 days after the second AZD1222 dose. The CDR3 region is CASSLIPGNTEAFF. CDR3 nucleotide sequence: TGTGCCAGCAGCTTGATTCCGGGGAACACTGAAGCTTTCTTT. Together with reference TRBV7-2 and TRBJ1-1, the CDR3 gives the full variable domain: GAGVSQSPSNKVTEKGKDVELRCDPISGHTALYWYRQSLGQGLEFLIYFQGNSAPDKSGLPSDRFSAERTGGSVSTLTIQRTQQEDSAVYLCASSLIPGNTEAFFGQGTRLTVV.